This TCR beta chain appears in the sequencing data of a study of blood T cell repertoires in COVID-19. V lost 4 bases, J lost 3 bases, and 15 bases lay in between. CDR3 length equals 15 residues. The germline CDR1 and CDR2 sequences are SGHRS and YFSETQ. Some clones are missing from TCRdb's copy, which holds only in-frame ones; the method was immunoSEQ multiplex PCR. The data contain approximately 260,000 clones, about 80% of them singletons. The receptor comes from an elderly woman with active or convalescent COVID-19. The gene calls are TRBV5-1 and TRBJ2-3, with D possibly being TRBD1 (5 bases). Sequencing was done on a sample of peripheral blood. CDR3 amino acids: CASSGQGQMTDTQYF. The CDR3 DNA reads as TGCGCCAGCAGCGGGCAGGGTCAGATGACAGATACGCAGTATTTT.